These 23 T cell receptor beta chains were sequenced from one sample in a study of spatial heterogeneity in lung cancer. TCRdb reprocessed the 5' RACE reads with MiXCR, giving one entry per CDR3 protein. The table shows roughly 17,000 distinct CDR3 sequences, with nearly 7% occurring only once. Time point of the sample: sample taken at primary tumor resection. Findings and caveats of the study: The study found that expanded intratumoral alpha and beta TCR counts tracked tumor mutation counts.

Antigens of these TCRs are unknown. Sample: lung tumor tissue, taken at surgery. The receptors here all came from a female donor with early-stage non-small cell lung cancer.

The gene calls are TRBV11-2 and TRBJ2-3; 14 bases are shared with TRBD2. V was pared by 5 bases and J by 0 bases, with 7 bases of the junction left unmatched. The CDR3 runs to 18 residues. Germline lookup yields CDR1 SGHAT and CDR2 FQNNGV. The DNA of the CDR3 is TGTGCCAGCAGCCCGGGACTAGCGGGGGTTACTAGCACAGATACGCAGTATTTT. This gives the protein CASSPGLAGVTSTDTQYF.

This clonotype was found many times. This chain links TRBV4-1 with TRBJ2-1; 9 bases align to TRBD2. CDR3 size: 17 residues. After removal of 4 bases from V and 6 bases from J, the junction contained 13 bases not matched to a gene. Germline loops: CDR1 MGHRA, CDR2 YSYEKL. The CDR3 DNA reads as TGCGCCAGCAGCCCCAGCGAGCGGGGGGCCCTCTTCAATGAGCAGTTCTTC. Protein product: CASSPSERGALFNEQFF.

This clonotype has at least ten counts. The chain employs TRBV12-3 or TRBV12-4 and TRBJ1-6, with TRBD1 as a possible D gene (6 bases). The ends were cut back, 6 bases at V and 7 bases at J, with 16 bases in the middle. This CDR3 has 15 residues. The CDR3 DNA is TGTGCCAGCAGCTCCCGAGGTCAGGGGAATTCACCCCTCCACTTT. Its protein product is CASSSRGQGNSPLHF.

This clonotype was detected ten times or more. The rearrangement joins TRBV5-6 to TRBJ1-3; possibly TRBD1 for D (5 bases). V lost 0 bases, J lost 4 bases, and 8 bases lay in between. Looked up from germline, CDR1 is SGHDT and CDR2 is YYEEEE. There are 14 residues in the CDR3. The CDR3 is CASSLAGYGNTIYF. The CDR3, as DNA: TGTGCCAGCAGCTTGGCAGGGTACGGAAACACCATATATTTT.

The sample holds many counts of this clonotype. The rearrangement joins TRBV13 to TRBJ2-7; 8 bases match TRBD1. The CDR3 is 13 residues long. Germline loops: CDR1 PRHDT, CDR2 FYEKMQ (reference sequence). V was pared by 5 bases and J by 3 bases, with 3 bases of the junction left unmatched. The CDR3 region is CASSTGGVYEQYF. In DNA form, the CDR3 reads TGTGCCAGCAGCACAGGGGGAGTCTACGAGCAGTACTTC.

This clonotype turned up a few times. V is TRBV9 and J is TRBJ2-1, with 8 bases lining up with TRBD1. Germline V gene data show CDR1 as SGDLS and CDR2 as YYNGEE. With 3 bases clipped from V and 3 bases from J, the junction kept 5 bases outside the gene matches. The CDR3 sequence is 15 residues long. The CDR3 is CASSARTGNYNEQFF. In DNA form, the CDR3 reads TGTGCCAGCAGCGCACGGACAGGGAACTACAATGAGCAGTTCTTC. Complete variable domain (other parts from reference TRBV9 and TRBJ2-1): DSGVTQTPKHLITATGQRVTLRCSPRSGDLSVYWYQQSLDQGLQFLIQYYNGEERAKGNILERFSAQQFPDLHSELNLSSLELGDSALYFCASSARTGNYNEQFFGPGTRLTVL.

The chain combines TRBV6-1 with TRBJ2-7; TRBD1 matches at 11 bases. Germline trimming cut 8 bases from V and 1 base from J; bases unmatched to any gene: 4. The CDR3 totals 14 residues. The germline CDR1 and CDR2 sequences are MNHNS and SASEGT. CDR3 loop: CASLRDRGSYEQYF. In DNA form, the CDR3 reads TGTGCCAGCCTCCGGGACAGGGGGTCCTACGAGCAGTACTTC.

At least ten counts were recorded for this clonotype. CDR3: CASSPRAHRDQETQYF. CDR3 nucleotide sequence: TGTGCCAGCAGTCCAAGGGCCCACAGGGACCAAGAGACCCAGTACTTC. The rearrangement joins TRBV27 to TRBJ2-5, with D tentatively TRBD1 (6 bases). Germline V lookup: CDR1 MNHEY, CDR2 SMNVEV (reference sequence). Trimming removed 5 bases at V and 0 bases at J, with 16 bases between. This CDR3 is built from 16 residues.

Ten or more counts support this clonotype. CDR3: CASTGMAGGMNNEQFF. The CDR3 DNA is TGTGCCAGCACCGGGATGGCAGGGGGCATGAACAATGAGCAGTTCTTC. The J gene is TRBJ2-1, the V gene TRBV2; 8 positions match TRBD1. V shed 7 bases, J shed 5 bases, and the junction held 13 bases outside the gene matches. This CDR3 has 16 residues. CDR1 and CDR2 from the germline V gene are SNHLY and FYNNEI.

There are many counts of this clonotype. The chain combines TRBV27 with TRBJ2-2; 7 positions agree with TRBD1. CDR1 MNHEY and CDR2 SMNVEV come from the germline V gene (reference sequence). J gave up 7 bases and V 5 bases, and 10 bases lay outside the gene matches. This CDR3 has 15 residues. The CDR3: CASSTTGRTGGELFF. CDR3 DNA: TGTGCCAGCAGTACGACAGGGAGAACAGGCGGGGAGCTGTTTTTT.

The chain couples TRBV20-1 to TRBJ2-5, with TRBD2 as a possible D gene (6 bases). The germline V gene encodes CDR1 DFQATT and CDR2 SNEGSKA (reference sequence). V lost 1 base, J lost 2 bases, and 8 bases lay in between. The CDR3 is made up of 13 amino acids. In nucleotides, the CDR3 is TGCAGTGCTAGAGTGCGGGGACAAGAGACCCAGTACTTC. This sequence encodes CSARVRGQETQYF.

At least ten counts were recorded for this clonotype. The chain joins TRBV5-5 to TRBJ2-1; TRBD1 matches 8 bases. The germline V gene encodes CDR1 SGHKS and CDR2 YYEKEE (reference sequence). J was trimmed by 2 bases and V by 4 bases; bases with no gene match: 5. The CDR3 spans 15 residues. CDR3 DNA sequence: TGTGCCAGCAGCCCCGGGACAGGCGCCTACAATGAGCAGTTCTTC. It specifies CASSPGTGAYNEQFF.

CDR3 bases: TGTGCCAGCAGCAGAAAGGGACAGGGGGCAAGTTCACCCCTCCACTTT. Protein sequence: CASSRKGQGASSPLHF. The genes are TRBV5-4 and TRBJ1-6; 12 bases map to TRBD1. After removal of 4 bases from V and 9 bases from J, the junction contained 8 bases not matched to a gene. The CDR3 has 16 amino acids. Germline V gives CDR1 SGHNT, CDR2 YYREEE (reference sequence).

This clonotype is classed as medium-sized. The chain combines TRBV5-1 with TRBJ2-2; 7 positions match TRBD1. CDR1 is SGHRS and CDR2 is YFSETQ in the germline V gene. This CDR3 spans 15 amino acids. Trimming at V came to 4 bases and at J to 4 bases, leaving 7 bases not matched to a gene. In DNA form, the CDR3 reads TGCGCCAGCAGCGGGTCGACAGGGTCCACCGGGGAGCTGTTTTTT. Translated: CASSGSTGSTGELFF.

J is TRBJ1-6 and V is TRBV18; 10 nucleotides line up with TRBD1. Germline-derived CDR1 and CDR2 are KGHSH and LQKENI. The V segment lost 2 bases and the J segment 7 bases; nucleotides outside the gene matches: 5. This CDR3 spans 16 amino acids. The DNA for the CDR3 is TGTGCCAGCTCACCAGGGACAGGGGCGGAAAATTCACCCCTCCACTTT. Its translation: CASSPGTGAENSPLHF.

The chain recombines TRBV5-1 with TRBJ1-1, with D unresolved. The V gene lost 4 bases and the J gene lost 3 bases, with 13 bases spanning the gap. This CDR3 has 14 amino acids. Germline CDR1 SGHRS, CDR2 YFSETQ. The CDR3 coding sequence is TGCGCCAGCAGCCTAAGGACCTACGACACTGAAGCTTTCTTT. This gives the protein CASSLRTYDTEAFF.

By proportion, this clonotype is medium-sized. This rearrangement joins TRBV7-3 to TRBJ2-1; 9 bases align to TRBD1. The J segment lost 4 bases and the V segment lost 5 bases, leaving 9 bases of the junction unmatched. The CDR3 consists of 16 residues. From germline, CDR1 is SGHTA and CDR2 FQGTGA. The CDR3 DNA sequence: TGTGCCAGCAGCCCAGCCGGGACAGGGACTTACAATGAGCAGTTCTTC. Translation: CASSPAGTGTYNEQFF.

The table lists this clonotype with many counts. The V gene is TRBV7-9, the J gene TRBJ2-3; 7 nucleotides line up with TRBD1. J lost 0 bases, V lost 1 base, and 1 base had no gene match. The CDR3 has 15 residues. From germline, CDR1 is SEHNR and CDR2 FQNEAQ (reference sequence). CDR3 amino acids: CASSLGDSSTDTQYF. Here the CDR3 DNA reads TGTGCCAGCAGCTTAGGGGACAGTAGCACAGATACGCAGTATTTT. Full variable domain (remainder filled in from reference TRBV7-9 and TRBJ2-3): DTGVSQNPRHKITKRGQNVTFRCDPISEHNRLYWYRQTLGQGPEFLTYFQNEAQLEKSRLLSDRFSAERPKGSFSTLEIQRTEQGDSAMYLCASSLGDSSTDTQYFGPGTRLTVL.

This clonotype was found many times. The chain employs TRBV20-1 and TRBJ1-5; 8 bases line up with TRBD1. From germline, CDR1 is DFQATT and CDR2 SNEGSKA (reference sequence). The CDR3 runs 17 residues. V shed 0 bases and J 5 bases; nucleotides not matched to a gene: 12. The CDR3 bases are TGCAGTGCTAGAGATTGGGGAACAGGACAGGGAGATCAGCCCCAGCATTTT. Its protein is CSARDWGTGQGDQPQHF.

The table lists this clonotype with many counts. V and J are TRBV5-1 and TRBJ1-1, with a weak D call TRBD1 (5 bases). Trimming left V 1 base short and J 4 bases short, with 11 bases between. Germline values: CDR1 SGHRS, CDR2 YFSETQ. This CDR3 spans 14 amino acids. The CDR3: CASSLSAGSTEAFF. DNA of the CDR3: TGCGCCAGCAGCTTGTCCGCAGGGAGCACTGAAGCTTTCTTT.

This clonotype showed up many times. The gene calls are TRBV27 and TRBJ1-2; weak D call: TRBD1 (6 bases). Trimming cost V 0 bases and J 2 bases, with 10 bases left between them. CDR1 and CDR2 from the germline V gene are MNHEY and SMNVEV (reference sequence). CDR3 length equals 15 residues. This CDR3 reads CASSLSTGTNYGYTF. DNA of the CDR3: TGTGCCAGCAGTTTATCAACAGGGACCAACTATGGCTACACCTTC.

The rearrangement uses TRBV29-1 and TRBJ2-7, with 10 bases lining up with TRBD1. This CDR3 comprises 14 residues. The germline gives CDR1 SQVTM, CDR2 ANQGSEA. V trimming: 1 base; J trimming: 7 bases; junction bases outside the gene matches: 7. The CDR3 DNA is TGCAGCGTTGAAGGGGGGACAGGGGCGAGTGAGCAGTACTTC. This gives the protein CSVEGGTGASEQYF.

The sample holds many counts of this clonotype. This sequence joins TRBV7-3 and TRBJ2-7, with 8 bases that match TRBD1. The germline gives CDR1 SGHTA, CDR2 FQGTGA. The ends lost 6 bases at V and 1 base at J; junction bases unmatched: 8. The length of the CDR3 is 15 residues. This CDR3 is CASSYGTGLSYEQYF. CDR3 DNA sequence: TGTGCCAGCAGTTACGGGACAGGCCTTTCCTACGAGCAGTACTTC.